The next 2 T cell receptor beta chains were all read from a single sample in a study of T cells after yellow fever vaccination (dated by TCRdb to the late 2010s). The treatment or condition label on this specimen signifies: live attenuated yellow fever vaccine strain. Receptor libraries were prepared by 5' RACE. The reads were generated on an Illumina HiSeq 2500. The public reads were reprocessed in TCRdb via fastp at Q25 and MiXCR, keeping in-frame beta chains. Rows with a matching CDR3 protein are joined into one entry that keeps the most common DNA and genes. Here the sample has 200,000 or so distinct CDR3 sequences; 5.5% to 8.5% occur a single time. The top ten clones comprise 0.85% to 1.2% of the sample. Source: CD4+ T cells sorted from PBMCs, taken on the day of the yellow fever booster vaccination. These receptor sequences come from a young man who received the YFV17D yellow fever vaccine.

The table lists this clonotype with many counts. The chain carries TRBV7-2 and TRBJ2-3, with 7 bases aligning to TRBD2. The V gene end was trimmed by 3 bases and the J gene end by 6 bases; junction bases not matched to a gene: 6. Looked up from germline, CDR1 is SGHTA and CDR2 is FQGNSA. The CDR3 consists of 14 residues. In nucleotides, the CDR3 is TGTGCCAGCAGCTTGGGGGGGAGTAGCGATACGCAGTATTTT. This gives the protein CASSLGGSSDTQYF.

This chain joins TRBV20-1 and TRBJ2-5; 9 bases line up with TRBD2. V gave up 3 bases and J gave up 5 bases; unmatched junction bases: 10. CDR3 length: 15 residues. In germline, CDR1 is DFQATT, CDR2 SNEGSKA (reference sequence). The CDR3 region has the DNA TGCAGTGCTAGCCGTAGCGGGAGTCGGATGGAGACCCAGTACTTC. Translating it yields CSASRSGSRMETQYF.